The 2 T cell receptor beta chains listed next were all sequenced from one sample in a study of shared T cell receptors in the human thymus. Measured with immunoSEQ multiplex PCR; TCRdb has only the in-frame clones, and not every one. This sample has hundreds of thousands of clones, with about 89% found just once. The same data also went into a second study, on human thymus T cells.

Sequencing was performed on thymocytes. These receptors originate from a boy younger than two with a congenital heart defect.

The CDR3 sequence: CASSGSGTGSGYTF. In DNA form, the CDR3 reads TGTGCCAGTAGTGGCTCCGGGACAGGAAGTGGCTACACCTTC. J is TRBJ1-2 and V is TRBV19; the match to TRBD1 covers 8 bases. J gave up 7 bases and V 5 bases, and 9 bases lay outside the gene matches. The V gene's germline CDR1 is LNHDA and CDR2 SQIVND (reference sequence). This CDR3 spans 14 amino acids.

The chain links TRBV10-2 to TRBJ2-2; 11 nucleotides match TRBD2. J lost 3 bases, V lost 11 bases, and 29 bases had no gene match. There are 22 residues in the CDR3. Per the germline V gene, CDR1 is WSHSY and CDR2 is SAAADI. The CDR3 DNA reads TGCGCCGGGCGAGGGGGAGATAGACGGAGGGCTAGCGGGAGGAAGGACACCGGGGAGCTGTTTTTT. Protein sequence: CAGRGGDRRRASGRKDTGELFF.